The 21 T cell receptor beta chains below come from one sample, sequenced in a study of cytomegalovirus exposure and HLA in healthy donors. Use of 60 Vbeta and 13 Jbeta primers characterized the PCR. TCRdb keeps only in-frame clones here, not all; method: immunoSEQ multiplex PCR. The profile covers 170,000 or so clones, with approximately 80% appearing a single time and 0.5% taken by the ten largest. Input material: PBMCs. The receptors come from a woman between 45 and 60 years old in good health and CMV-seronegative.

The gene calls are TRBV2 and TRBJ1-3, with a possible D match to TRBD1 (6 bases). Germline CDR1 reads SNHLY; CDR2 reads FYNNEI. V was cut by 3 bases and J by 1 base, with 16 bases left in between. The CDR3 consists of 17 residues. The CDR3 region has the DNA TGTGCCAGCAGTGACGCACAGGGAATGGGTTCTGGAAACACCATATATTTT. Protein: CASSDAQGMGSGNTIYF.

J is TRBJ2-1 and V is TRBV7-9; TRBD2 agrees at 11 bases. Trimming removed 5 bases from V and 7 bases from J; junction bases left unmatched: 7. The germline gives CDR1 SEHNR, CDR2 FQNEAQ (reference sequence). This CDR3 spans 15 amino acids. CDR3 region: CASSPGLAESNEQFF. CDR3 DNA sequence: TGTGCCAGCAGCCCGGGACTAGCGGAGTCAAATGAGCAGTTCTTC. The full variable domain, its missing parts supplied by reference TRBV7-9 and TRBJ2-1, is DTGVSQNPRHKITKRGQNVTFRCDPISEHNRLYWYRQTLGQGPEFLTYFQNEAQLEKSRLLSDRFSAERPKGSFSTLEIQRTEQGDSAMYLCASSPGLAESNEQFFGPGTRLTVL.

The chain carries TRBV11-2 and TRBJ1-2, with D tentatively TRBD1 (5 bases). Trimming left V 5 bases short and J 8 bases short, with 18 bases between. CDR3 length equals 14 residues. Germline CDR1 and CDR2: SGHAT and FQNNGV. In DNA form, the CDR3 reads TGTGCCAGCAGCCTTAACCAGGACATCAACGGCTACACCTTC. This gives the protein CASSLNQDINGYTF.

CDR3 bases: TGTGCCAGCATTTACAGGGGAACCCCTAGCACAGATACGCAGTATTTT. Its protein is CASIYRGTPSTDTQYF. The chain joins TRBV27 to TRBJ2-3, with 7 nucleotides matching TRBD1. The CDR3 length is 16 residues. The germline CDR1 and CDR2 sequences are MNHEY and SMNVEV (reference sequence). J was trimmed by 0 bases and V by 7 bases; bases with no gene match: 10.

The gene calls are TRBV11-2 and TRBJ2-1, with 14 positions matching TRBD2. With 5 bases clipped from V and 9 bases from J, the junction kept 6 bases outside the gene matches. The CDR3 spans 15 residues. CDR1 is SGHAT and CDR2 is FQNNGV in the germline V gene. The CDR3: CASSPGLAGDGEQFF. The CDR3, as DNA: TGTGCCAGCAGCCCGGGACTAGCGGGAGATGGTGAGCAGTTCTTC. Full variable domain (remainder filled in from reference TRBV11-2 and TRBJ2-1): EAGVAQSPRYKIIEKRQSVAFWCNPISGHATLYWYQQILGQGPKLLIQFQNNGVVDDSQLPKDRFSAERLKGVDSTLKIQPAKLEDSAVYLCASSPGLAGDGEQFFGPGTRLTVL.

V is TRBV28 and J is TRBJ1-5, with D possibly matching TRBD1 (6 bases). The CDR3 consists of 17 residues. Trimming cost V 5 bases and J 7 bases, with 24 bases left between them. Germline V gene lookup returns CDR1 MDHEN and CDR2 SYDVKM. The DNA of the CDR3 is TGTGCCAGCAGTCCCCGGTACGGAAACGGGGGGCGACAGCCCCAGCATTTT. It translates to CASSPRYGNGGRQPQHF.

This chain connects TRBV9 to TRBJ2-1; 7 bases line up with TRBD2. V lost 4 bases and J lost 7; bases outside the gene matches: 11. Per germline, CDR1 SGDLS and CDR2 YYNGEE. This CDR3 has 15 residues. Written as DNA, the CDR3 is TGTGCCAGCAGCCTAGTAACCTTGGGGGGGAATGAGCAGTTCTTC. Amino acids: CASSLVTLGGNEQFF.

The CDR3 region is CASSAAPTTQETQYF. CDR3 coding DNA: TGCGCCAGCAGCGCCGCTCCGACTACTCAAGAGACCCAGTACTTC. The chain uses TRBV5-1 and TRBJ2-5, with a weak D call TRBD2 (5 bases). V gave up 4 bases and J gave up 2 bases, with 15 bases separating them. The germline V gene has CDR1 SGHRS and CDR2 YFSETQ. The CDR3 runs to 15 residues.

The chain joins TRBV7-2 to TRBJ1-2; TRBD1 matches at 10 bases. CDR1 SGHTA and CDR2 FQGNSA come from the germline V gene. Trimming took 5 bases from V and 6 from J; bases not matched to a gene: 9. The CDR3 sequence is 15 residues long. The CDR3 loop is CASSPHPGQGDGYTF. CDR3 DNA: TGTGCCAGCAGCCCCCACCCTGGACAGGGGGATGGCTACACCTTC.

This clone was counted a few times. The CDR3 nucleotides read TGTGCCAGCAGCTTACCCGGGACAGCCATCTCTGGAAACACCATATATTTT. Translating it yields CASSLPGTAISGNTIYF. The chain has TRBV11-2 and TRBJ1-3; TRBD1 matches 7 bases. The CDR3 length is 17 residues. V shed 2 bases and J 0 bases; nucleotides not matched to a gene: 7. The germline CDR1 and CDR2 sequences are SGHAT and FQNNGV.

On this clone itself: Compared with germline, one end of the junction differs, possibly owing to a read error. This chain joins TRBV7-9 and TRBJ1-1; D may be TRBD1 (5 bases). The CDR3 totals 15 residues. CDR1 SEHNR and CDR2 FQNEAQ come from the germline V gene (reference sequence). This chain's CDR3 is CSSSLGRGFRTEAFF. CDR3 sequence (DNA): TGTTCCAGCAGCTTAGGGCGGGGGTTTAGAACTGAAGCTTTCTTT.

This rearrangement joins TRBV29-1 to TRBJ2-5; TRBD1 matches at 11 bases. The better agreement between TRBJ2-7 and the DNA end casts doubt on the J call. The V gene's germline CDR1 is SQVTM and CDR2 ANQGSEA. This CDR3 has 13 residues. The DNA of the CDR3 is TGCAGCGGTGGACAGGGGGCAACGGACGAGCAGTACTTC. Translating it yields CSGGQGATDEQYF.

The J gene is TRBJ2-1, the V gene TRBV5-4; a possible D gene is TRBD2 (7 bases). The CDR3 has 15 amino acids. The germline CDR1 and CDR2 sequences are SGHNT and YYREEE (reference sequence). V lost 0 bases to trimming and J lost 9 bases, with 16 bases between them. CDR3 DNA: TGTGCCAGCAGCTTGGGAGGGGGGGCCGTCAGTGAGCAGTTCTTC. It specifies CASSLGGGAVSEQFF.

The chain couples TRBV2 to TRBJ1-3; the match to TRBD1 covers 9 bases. With 6 bases clipped from V and 4 bases from J, the junction kept 1 base outside the gene matches. The V gene's germline CDR1 is SNHLY and CDR2 FYNNEI. This CDR3 contains 13 residues. The DNA for the CDR3 is TGTGCCAGCAGAGGGACAGGGGGAAACACCATATATTTT. Protein sequence: CASRGTGGNTIYF.

The V gene is TRBV19, the J gene TRBJ1-5, with D tentatively TRBD1 (6 bases). The CDR3 totals 13 residues. CDR1 LNHDA and CDR2 SQIVND come from the germline V gene (reference sequence). V dropped 8 bases and J dropped 6 bases, with 14 bases sitting between them. The CDR3 spells CASDYRVGQPQHF. The CDR3 DNA follows: TGTGCCAGTGATTACAGGGTCGGTCAGCCCCAGCATTTT. Looking up the rest from reference TRBV19 and TRBJ1-5 gives the full variable domain: DGGITQSPKYLFRKEGQNVTLSCEQNLNHDAMYWYRQDPGQGLRLIYYSQIVNDFQKGDIAEGYSVSREKKESFPLTVTSAQKNPTAFYLCASDYRVGQPQHFGDGTRLSIL.

Comments on this clone: At one end, the junction sequence differs from germline, possibly due to a read error. The chain recombines TRBV9 with TRBJ2-2; TRBD2 might be the D (6 bases). CDR1 and CDR2 (germline): SGDLS, YYNGEE. The CDR3 totals 16 residues. In DNA, the CDR3 is TGTGCCAGCAGCGCTAACCAAGGATTGAACACCGGGGGGCTGTTTTTT. Translation: CASSANQGLNTGGLFF. Full variable domain (outside the CDR3, taken from reference TRBV9 and TRBJ2-2): DSGVTQTPKHLITATGQRVTLRCSPRSGDLSVYWYQQSLDQGLQFLIQYYNGEERAKGNILERFSAQQFPDLHSELNLSSLELGDSALYFCASSANQGLNTGGLFFGEGSRLTVL.

The gene calls are TRBV9 and TRBJ2-3; TRBD1 aligns across 12 bases. The CDR3 has 18 amino acids. Germline CDR1 reads SGDLS; CDR2 reads YYNGEE. V lost 4 bases and J lost 4; bases outside the gene matches: 13. For the CDR3, the DNA is TGTGCCAGCAGCTCCAGGAAAAGGGGACAGGGGGCTGCAGATACGCAGTATTTT. This codes for CASSSRKRGQGAADTQYF. Full variable domain (outside the CDR3, taken from reference TRBV9 and TRBJ2-3): DSGVTQTPKHLITATGQRVTLRCSPRSGDLSVYWYQQSLDQGLQFLIQYYNGEERAKGNILERFSAQQFPDLHSELNLSSLELGDSALYFCASSSRKRGQGAADTQYFGPGTRLTVL.

V and J are TRBV27 and TRBJ2-2; 12 nucleotides agree with TRBD2. V gave up 6 bases and J gave up 0 bases; unmatched junction bases: 11. The germline V gene encodes CDR1 MNHEY and CDR2 SMNVEV (reference sequence). CDR3 length: 19 residues. The CDR3 protein is CASRTAPSGGGSNTGELFF. CDR3 in DNA: TGTGCCAGCAGAACAGCCCCTAGCGGGGGGGGCTCGAACACCGGGGAGCTGTTTTTT.

This clone was recorded only once. J is TRBJ1-6 and V is TRBV30; a weak D match, TRBD1 (5 bases). The CDR3 has 15 amino acids. Germline CDR1 is GTSNPN and CDR2 is SVGIG (reference sequence). With 3 bases removed from V and 14 bases from J, the gap between germline ends came to 23 bases. Here the CDR3 reads CAWSPIDRRGAALHF. The CDR3 DNA is TGTGCCTGGAGCCCCATTGATCGGCGGGGCGCCGCCCTCCACTTT.

This clone turned up a few times. As DNA, the CDR3 is TGCGCCAGCAGCTGGGGTGGGACAGCGTCCTACAATGAGCAGTTCTTC. Translation gives CASSWGGTASYNEQFF. J is TRBJ2-1 and V is TRBV5-1; 7 bases are shared with TRBD1. The CDR3 contains 16 residues. Germline V lookup: CDR1 SGHRS, CDR2 YFSETQ. Unmatched junction bases numbered 7, after V lost 3 bases and J lost 1 base. Combining the CDR3 with reference TRBV5-1 and TRBJ2-1 gives the whole variable domain KAGVTQTPRYLIKTRGQQVTLSCSPISGHRSVSWYQQTPGQGLQFLFEYFSETQRNKGNFPGRFSGRQFSNSRSEMNVSTLELGDSALYLCASSWGGTASYNEQFFGPGTRLTVL.

The rearrangement links TRBV21-1 to TRBJ2-7; whether TRBD2, the table's D call, matches the DNA was not checked. TRBV21-1 is an annotated pseudogene. This CDR3 is built from 10 residues. The CDR3 DNA reads as TGTGCCAGCAGAATCCCCGAGCTCGACTTC. Its translation is CASRIPELDF.